These 25 T cell receptor beta chains were all obtained from the same sample, sequenced in a study of siplizumab effects on memory and regulatory T cells (dated by TCRdb to the late 2010s). The method behind the library was the immunoSEQ multiplex PCR assay. TCRdb stores this immuneACCESS table with in-frame sequences only. Part of the clones is absent; in the studies checked, under half of the shortfall reflects unresolved V genes, and no reason is known for the rest. The sample has some 100,000 clones on record, under 95% of them singletons. Approximately 0.71% of the sample belongs to the ten largest clones. The material sequenced was Tregs sorted from blood. These receptor sequences come from a human donor in good health.

This chain joins TRBV11-2 and TRBJ2-3; D is perhaps TRBD2 (6 bases). Germline V gives CDR1 SGHAT, CDR2 FQNNGV. The CDR3 contains 15 residues. V was cut by 5 bases and J by 2 bases, with 14 bases left in between. The CDR3 DNA reads as TGTGCCAGCAGCCTTGTCGGGACTTCCACAGATACGCAGTATTTT. It specifies CASSLVGTSTDTQYF. The full variable domain, completed using reference TRBV11-2 and TRBJ2-3, is EAGVAQSPRYKIIEKRQSVAFWCNPISGHATLYWYQQILGQGPKLLIQFQNNGVVDDSQLPKDRFSAERLKGVDSTLKIQPAKLEDSAVYLCASSLVGTSTDTQYFGPGTRLTVL.

This rearrangement joins TRBV4-1 to TRBJ1-3; 8 bases line up with TRBD1. The germline gives CDR1 MGHRA, CDR2 YSYEKL. V was pared by 4 bases and J by 0 bases, with 2 bases of the junction left unmatched. The CDR3 consists of 15 residues. The CDR3, as DNA: TGCGCCAGCAGCCTTGGACAGGGCTCTGGAAACACCATATATTTT. This sequence encodes CASSLGQGSGNTIYF.

The rearrangement links TRBV28 to TRBJ1-2, with D unresolved. The CDR3 is made up of 15 amino acids. V was cut by 4 bases and J by 2 bases, with 14 bases left in between. CDR1 is MDHEN, CDR2 SYDVKM, per germline. The CDR3 region has the DNA TGTGCCAGCAGTTCAGACCCAAGGATGAACTATGGCTACACCTTC. Protein: CASSSDPRMNYGYTF.

The J gene is TRBJ2-2, the V gene TRBV7-3; 10 nucleotides line up with TRBD2. J gave up 3 bases and V 5 bases, and 3 bases lay outside the gene matches. From germline, CDR1 is SGHTA and CDR2 FQGTGA. The CDR3 is 15 residues long. The CDR3 loop is CASSRGLADTGELFF. DNA of the CDR3: TGTGCCAGCAGCCGAGGACTAGCGGACACCGGGGAGCTGTTTTTT.

The CDR3 DNA is TGTGCCAGCAGCCGAGCGAGCGGCGTGGCCTATGGCTACACCTTC. It is translated as CASSRASGVAYGYTF. This chain uses TRBV14 with TRBJ1-2; D unresolved. V was trimmed by 4 bases and J by 4 bases, leaving 16 bases between them. Germline V gene lookup returns CDR1 SGHDN and CDR2 FVKESK. The CDR3 sequence is 15 residues long.

The chain carries TRBV10-3 and TRBJ2-3, with D possibly matching TRBD1 (5 bases). The CDR3 runs to 14 residues. V was shortened by 7 bases and J by 2 bases, with 13 bases between the two germline ends. CDR1 and CDR2 (germline): ENHRY, SYGVKD. This CDR3 is CAITRQGFTDTQYF. The CDR3 coding sequence is TGTGCCATCACTAGGCAGGGCTTCACAGATACGCAGTATTTT.

This rearrangement joins TRBV7-3 to TRBJ2-1; maybe TRBD2 (6 bases). The CDR3 consists of 16 residues. Between the trimmed V and J ends, which lost 5 bases and 8 bases, there was a span of 22 bases. The germline gives CDR1 SGHTA, CDR2 FQGTGA. CDR3 nucleotide sequence: TGTGCCAGCAGCCCCCGGGCGGGATCCTACGGGCATGAGCAGTTCTTC. Amino acids: CASSPRAGSYGHEQFF.

In the case of this clone: The same CDR3 also results from other DNA sequences found in this sample. The chain employs TRBV4-1 and TRBJ2-1; D is possibly TRBD2 (5 bases). The ends were cut back, 3 bases at V and 3 bases at J, with 12 bases in the middle. Germline assignment: CDR1 MGHRA and CDR2 YSYEKL. The CDR3 contains 15 residues. The CDR3 reads CASSQPSGGYNEQFF. In DNA, the CDR3 is TGCGCCAGCAGCCAGCCCAGCGGTGGCTACAATGAGCAGTTCTTC.

The chain couples TRBV5-1 to TRBJ1-2; no clear D gene. V dropped 1 base and J dropped 4 bases, with 17 bases sitting between them. CDR1 is SGHRS, CDR2 YFSETQ, per germline. This CDR3 has 16 residues. CDR3 sequence (DNA): TGCGCCAGCAGCTTGTTAGGTTTTGCGAGGGTCTATGGCTACACCTTC. Protein product: CASSLLGFARVYGYTF.

The chain couples TRBV7-8 to TRBJ2-1; 11 bases are shared with TRBD2. This CDR3 region has 19 residues. In germline, CDR1 is SGHVS, CDR2 FQNEAQ. Unmatched junction bases numbered 11, after V lost 2 bases and J lost 2 bases. CDR3 nucleotides: TGTGCCAGCAGCTTAATGCTAGCGGGAGGCCTAGGCACCTACAATGAGCAGTTCTTC. Protein: CASSLMLAGGLGTYNEQFF. The entire variable domain, with the rest obtained from reference TRBV7-8 and TRBJ2-1, is as follows: GAGVSQSPRYKVAKRGQDVALRCDPISGHVSLFWYQQALGQGPEFLTYFQNEAQLDKSGLPSDRFFAERPEGSVSTLKIQRTQQEDSAVYLCASSLMLAGGLGTYNEQFFGPGTRLTVL.

This rearrangement joins TRBV10-2 to TRBJ2-1, with 13 bases aligning to TRBD2. The CDR3 is 14 amino acids. V dropped 7 bases and J dropped 9; count of bases not matched to a gene: 6. CDR1 and CDR2 from the germline V gene are WSHSY and SAAADI. This CDR3 is CASILAGGLGEQFF. The CDR3 coding sequence is TGCGCCAGCATACTAGCGGGAGGGCTGGGTGAGCAGTTCTTC.

The chain employs TRBV19 and TRBJ2-4; D might be TRBD1 (5 bases). The V end lost 3 bases, the J end lost 12 bases, and 15 bases lay between the germline ends. CDR1 is LNHDA, CDR2 SQIVND, per germline (reference sequence). The CDR3 is made up of 13 amino acids. This chain's CDR3 is CASSILTAGAQYF. Here the CDR3 DNA reads TGTGCCAGTAGTATTTTGACCGCTGGGGCTCAGTACTTC.

The chain recombines TRBV5-1 with TRBJ2-3, with D possibly being TRBD2 (5 bases). The germline CDR1 and CDR2 sequences are SGHRS and YFSETQ. Trimming cost V 0 bases and J 0 bases, with 11 bases left between them. There are 16 residues in the CDR3. The CDR3 is CASSLVLRRSTDTQYF. As DNA, the CDR3 is TGCGCCAGCAGCTTGGTTCTGCGGAGGAGCACAGATACGCAGTATTTT.

The gene calls are TRBV15 and TRBJ2-5; TRBD1 might be the D (5 bases). Trimming left V 2 bases short and J 5 bases short, with 12 bases between. This CDR3 is built from 14 residues. CDR1 is LNHNV and CDR2 is YYDKDF in the germline V gene (reference sequence). CDR3 sequence: CATSRLPRVETQYF. CDR3 sequence (DNA): TGTGCCACCAGCAGACTCCCCAGGGTTGAGACCCAGTACTTC.

The CDR3 here is CAAGQSGETQYF. CDR3 nucleotide sequence: TGTGCCGCGGGACAGTCGGGGGAAACCCAGTACTTC. The V call is TRBV30, the J call TRBJ2-5, with D possibly matching TRBD1 (7 bases). Germline CDR1 is GTSNPN and CDR2 is SVGIG (reference sequence). The length of the CDR3 is 12 residues. V was shortened by 8 bases and J by 8 bases, with 18 bases between the two germline ends.

The chain joins TRBV11-2 to TRBJ2-3; 9 nucleotides line up with TRBD2. Germline V gene lookup returns CDR1 SGHAT and CDR2 FQNNGV. V was pared by 8 bases and J by 11 bases, with 20 bases of the junction left unmatched. The CDR3 runs 16 residues. CDR3 region: CASSQGLAGFLSKQYF. The CDR3 nucleotides are TGTGCCAGCTCCCAGGGCCTAGCGGGGTTCCTTTCGAAGCAGTATTTT.

The rearrangement uses TRBV28 and TRBJ2-1; D might be TRBD2 (5 bases). Germline V gene lookup returns CDR1 MDHEN and CDR2 SYDVKM. The CDR3 runs to 11 residues. V was pared by 7 bases and J by 8 bases, with 9 bases between. The CDR3 DNA is TGTGCCAGCACTAGCCATGATGAGCAGTTCTTC. It codes for CASTSHDEQFF.

The chain uses TRBV7-2 and TRBJ2-7, with 7 positions matching TRBD2. Per the germline V gene, CDR1 is SGHTA and CDR2 is FQGNSA. V lost 0 bases to trimming and J lost 7 bases; unmatched junction nucleotides: 9. This CDR3 is 15 amino acids long. CDR3 nucleotides: TGTGCCAGCAGCTTAGCGCTTCCGGGAGCGGGAGAGCAGTACTTC. It codes for CASSLALPGAGEQYF.

The V call is TRBV19, the J call TRBJ2-3, with unresolved D. The ends were cut back, 6 bases at V and 2 bases at J, with 9 bases in the middle. Germline V gene data show CDR1 as LNHDA and CDR2 as SQIVND (reference sequence). CDR3 size: 13 residues. CDR3 nucleotides: TGTGCCAGTAGGAACAGCCTCACAGATACGCAGTATTTT. As protein: CASRNSLTDTQYF.

The V gene is TRBV27, the J gene TRBJ1-2, with 8 bases aligning to TRBD1. V lost 5 bases, J lost 4 bases, and 6 bases stayed unmatched. Germline CDR1 and CDR2: MNHEY and SMNVEV (reference sequence). The CDR3 consists of 14 residues. The CDR3 DNA sequence: TGTGCCAGCAGTAGGGACAGGCGTAGCTATGGCTACACCTTC. Amino acid sequence: CASSRDRRSYGYTF.

The gene calls are TRBV6-6 and TRBJ1-1, with 7 bases identical to TRBD1. The V segment lost 6 bases and the J segment 1 base; nucleotides outside the gene matches: 5. The CDR3 consists of 14 residues. Germline values: CDR1 MNHNY, CDR2 SVGAGI (reference sequence). As DNA, the CDR3 is TGTGCCAGCAGGTTCAGGGGGGGGAACACTGAAGCTTTCTTT. This codes for CASRFRGGNTEAFF.

This chain links TRBV5-1 with TRBJ2-5; the D gene is possibly TRBD2 (6 bases). CDR1 and CDR2 (germline): SGHRS, YFSETQ. V was shortened by 3 bases and J by 5 bases, with 14 bases between the two germline ends. The CDR3 loop spans 14 amino acids. The CDR3 DNA sequence: TGCGCCAGCAGCTACGGGGGTTGGGGCGAGACCCAGTACTTC. Encoded protein: CASSYGGWGETQYF.

CDR3 in amino acids: CASSGTSYEQYF. The CDR3 coding sequence is TGCGCCAGCAGCGGGACTAGCTACGAGCAGTACTTC. The chain uses TRBV5-1 and TRBJ2-5; TRBD2 aligns across 8 bases. The J call is doubtful: the DNA matches TRBJ2-7 better. The CDR3 has 12 amino acids. CDR1 and CDR2 from the germline V gene are SGHRS and YFSETQ.

Here the CDR3 reads CASSLDVLAGNQETQYF. DNA for the CDR3: TGTGCCAGCAGCTTAGATGTCCTAGCGGGAAACCAAGAGACCCAGTACTTC. The chain recombines TRBV11-2 with TRBJ2-5; 9 positions match TRBD2. The ends lost 0 bases at V and 0 bases at J; junction bases unmatched: 5. CDR1 SGHAT and CDR2 FQNNGV come from the germline V gene. The CDR3 extends over 17 amino acids.

The CDR3: CASSPGLGRDYGYTF. The CDR3 nucleotides are TGTGCCAGTAGCCCTGGTTTAGGGAGGGACTATGGCTACACCTTC. This chain uses TRBV19 with TRBJ1-2; no reliable D call. Germline assignment: CDR1 LNHDA and CDR2 SQIVND (reference sequence). V lost 6 bases to trimming and J lost 3 bases, with 17 bases between them. The CDR3 extends over 15 amino acids.